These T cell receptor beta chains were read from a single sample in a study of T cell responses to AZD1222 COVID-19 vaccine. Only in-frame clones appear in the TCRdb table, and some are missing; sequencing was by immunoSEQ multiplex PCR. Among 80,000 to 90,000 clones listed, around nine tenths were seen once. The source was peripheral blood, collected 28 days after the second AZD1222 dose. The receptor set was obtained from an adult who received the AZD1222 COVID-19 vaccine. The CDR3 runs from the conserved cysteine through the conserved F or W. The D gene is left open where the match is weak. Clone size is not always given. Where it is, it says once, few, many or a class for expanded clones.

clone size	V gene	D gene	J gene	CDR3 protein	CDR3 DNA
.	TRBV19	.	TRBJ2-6	CASSLGTTVQYSGANVLTF	TGTGCCAGTAGCCTGGGGACAACAGTCCAATACTCTGGGGCCAACGTCCTGACTTTC
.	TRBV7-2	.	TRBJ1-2	CASSFEPGIYGYTF	TGTGCCAGCAGCTTTGAACCGGGCATCTATGGCTACACCTTC
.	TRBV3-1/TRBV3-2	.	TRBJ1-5	CASSTGPGPQHF	TGTGCCAGCAGCACCGGGCCCGGGCCCCAGCATTTT
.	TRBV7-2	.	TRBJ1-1	CASSPRGVGSGREAFF	TGTGCCAGCAGCCCCCGGGGCGTAGGGTCAGGGAGGGAAGCTTTCTTT
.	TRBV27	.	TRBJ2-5	CASSLSAKGRETQYF	TGTGCCAGCAGTTTATCGGCGAAAGGGAGAGAGACCCAGTACTTC
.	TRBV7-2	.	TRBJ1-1	CASSLQGGTEAFF	TGTGCCAGCAGCTTACAGGGTGGTACTGAAGCTTTCTTT
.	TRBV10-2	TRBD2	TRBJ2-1	CASTVTSGGRGEQFF	TGCGCCAGCACCGTGACTAGCGGGGGGCGAGGTGAGCAGTTCTTC
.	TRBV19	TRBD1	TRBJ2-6	CASSNSGTGVSGANVLTF	TGTGCCAGTAGCAACTCCGGGACAGGTGTCTCTGGGGCCAACGTCCTGACTTTC
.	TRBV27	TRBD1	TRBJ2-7	CASSSTLGTGNPYEQYF	TGTGCCAGCAGTTCTACACTCGGGACAGGGAACCCCTACGAGCAGTACTTC
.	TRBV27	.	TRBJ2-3	CASSPSIKRSDTQYF	TGTGCCAGCAGTCCATCCATTAAACGGTCAGATACGCAGTATTTT
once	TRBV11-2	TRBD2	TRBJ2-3	CASRRDYSYIDTQYF	TGTGCCAGCAGACGGGACTACTCGTACATAGATACGCAGTATTTT
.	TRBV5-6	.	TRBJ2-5	CASSLRFQETQYF	TGTGCCAGCAGCTTACGATTCCAAGAGACCCAGTACTTC
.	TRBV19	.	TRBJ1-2	CASSGEQATLGYGYTF	TGTGCCAGTAGTGGGGAACAGGCTACCCTAGGCTATGGCTACACCTTC
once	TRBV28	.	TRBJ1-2	CASSLSGTTYGYTF	TGTGCCAGCAGTTTATCGGGCACTACCTATGGCTACACCTTC
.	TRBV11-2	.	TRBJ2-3	CASSLGRDTQYF	TGTGCCAGCAGCTTAGGGAGAGATACGCAGTATTTT
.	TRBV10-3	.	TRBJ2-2	CAVTGREDTGELFF	TGTGCCGTGACAGGGAGGGAGGACACCGGGGAGCTGTTTTTT